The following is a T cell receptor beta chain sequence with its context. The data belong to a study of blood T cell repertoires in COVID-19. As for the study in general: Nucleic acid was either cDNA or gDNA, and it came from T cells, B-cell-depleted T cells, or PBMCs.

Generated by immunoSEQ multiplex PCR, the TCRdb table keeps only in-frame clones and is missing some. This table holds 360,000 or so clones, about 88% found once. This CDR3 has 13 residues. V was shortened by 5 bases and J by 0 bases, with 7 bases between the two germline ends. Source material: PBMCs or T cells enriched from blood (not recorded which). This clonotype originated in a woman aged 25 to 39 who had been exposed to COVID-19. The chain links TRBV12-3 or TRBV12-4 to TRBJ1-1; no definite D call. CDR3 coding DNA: TGTGCCAGCAGTACCGACATGAACACTGAAGCTTTCTTT. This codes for CASSTDMNTEAFF.